Listed below are T cell receptor beta chains from one sample, sequenced in a study of long-term antiretroviral therapy in people with HIV. Measured with immunoSEQ multiplex PCR; TCRdb has only the in-frame clones, and not every one. In the table there are 15,000 to 20,000 clones, around four fifths of which are singletons. This sample comprised unsorted PBMCs, obtained 2.5 years before starting antiretroviral therapy. All receptors derive from a woman in her 50s with HIV. CDR3s include the opening cysteine and the closing phenylalanine or tryptophan. D genes are given only for firm matches. For some rows the clone size is stated as once, few or many, or as a class when expanded; others skip it.

DNA: TGTGCCAGCAGCTTAGAAGGTCGGGGGGACGGGGGAAATCAGCCCCAGCATTTT
CDR3: CASSLEGRGDGGNQPQHF
size: -
D: -
V: TRBV7-9
J: TRBJ1-5

DNA: TGTGCCAGTGTCCCCGGGACTAGCGGCAACAATGAGCAGTTCTTC
CDR3: CASVPGTSGNNEQFF
size: medium-sized
D: TRBD2
V: TRBV19
J: TRBJ2-1

DNA: TGTGCCAGCAGCTTGGGGAACACCTTCTATGGCTACACCTTC
CDR3: CASSLGNTFYGYTF
size: few
D: -
V: TRBV5-6
J: TRBJ1-2

DNA: TGTGCAAGTCGCCCCTGGGGGCACCCGAACACTGAAGCTTTCTTT
CDR3: CASRPWGHPNTEAFF
size: -
D: -
V: TRBV12-2
J: TRBJ1-1

DNA: TGCAGCGTCCGCCCCGGAGGTGAGCAGTTCTTC
CDR3: CSVRPGGEQFF
size: few
D: -
V: TRBV29-1
J: TRBJ2-1

DNA: TGTGCCAGTAGTATCGCTTACCCAACCTACGAGCAGTACTTC
CDR3: CASSIAYPTYEQYF
size: -
D: -
V: TRBV19
J: TRBJ2-7

DNA: TGCAGCGTCCCCGCGGCCAACACTGAAGCTTTCTTT
CDR3: CSVPAANTEAFF
size: -
D: -
V: TRBV29-1
J: TRBJ1-1

DNA: TGTGCCTGGAGTGTTGACAGTAGAGCTTTCTTT
CDR3: CAWSVDSRAFF
size: -
D: -
V: TRBV30
J: TRBJ1-1

DNA: TGTGCCAGCATCGTCCCGGGACTAGCGGGGGAGAATAATTCCTACGAGCAGTACTTC
CDR3: CASIVPGLAGENNSYEQYF
size: -
D: -
V: TRBV21-1
J: TRBJ2-7

DNA: TGCGCCAGCAGCCTCCCGGGACAGAACACCGGGGAGCTGTTTTTT
CDR3: CASSLPGQNTGELFF
size: -
D: -
V: TRBV5-1
J: TRBJ2-2

DNA: TGTGCCAGCATTTGGCGGGGCTACCAAGAGACCCAGTACTTC
CDR3: CASIWRGYQETQYF
size: -
D: -
V: TRBV5-6
J: TRBJ2-5

DNA: TGTGCCAGCAAGATGGGGAGGGGGCGAGAGCAGTACTTC
CDR3: CASKMGRGREQYF
size: -
D: -
V: TRBV28
J: TRBJ2-7

DNA: TGTGCCAGCAGCTCCAAGCGGGGGGGCGTCGGGGAGCTGTTTTTT
CDR3: CASSSKRGGVGELFF
size: -
D: TRBD2
V: TRBV7-9
J: TRBJ2-2

DNA: TGTGCCAGCAGTTTTCAGGGACAGGCAAATTCACCCCTCCACTTT
CDR3: CASSFQGQANSPLHF
size: -
D: TRBD1
V: TRBV28
J: TRBJ1-6

DNA: TGTGCCAGCAGCTTAAGTAGAGAGCCCCAGCATTTT
CDR3: CASSLSREPQHF
size: -
D: -
V: TRBV7-8
J: TRBJ1-5

DNA: TGTGCCTGGCTCCCGGGGTACAATGAGCAGTTCTTC
CDR3: CAWLPGYNEQFF
size: -
D: -
V: TRBV30
J: TRBJ2-1

DNA: TGTGCCAGCAGCGCCGGACTAGCGGGGGTGGGGGAGACCCAGTACTTC
CDR3: CASSAGLAGVGETQYF
size: -
D: TRBD2
V: TRBV9
J: TRBJ2-5

DNA: TGTGCCAGCGGCACAGATACGCAGTATTTT
CDR3: CASGTDTQYF
size: once
D: -
V: TRBV6-1
J: TRBJ2-3

DNA: TGTGCCAGTAGCCAGGGGGGGCGCTACGAGCAGTACTTC
CDR3: CASSQGGRYEQYF
size: -
D: -
V: TRBV19
J: TRBJ2-7

DNA: TGCAGCGTCGACAGGGGTGGCACCGGGGAGCTGTTTTTT
CDR3: CSVDRGGTGELFF
size: -
D: TRBD1
V: TRBV29-1
J: TRBJ2-2

DNA: TGTGCCTGGAGTGTACGCCGGGATGGCTACACCTTC
CDR3: CAWSVRRDGYTF
size: few
D: -
V: TRBV30
J: TRBJ1-2

DNA: TGTGCCAGAAGCTTGGACAGGGAAAGGCCCCCAGATACGCAGTATTTT
CDR3: CARSLDRERPPDTQYF
size: -
D: -
V: TRBV5-3
J: TRBJ2-3

DNA: TGTGCCAGCAGCGCCCGACAGAACACCGGGGAGCTGTTTTTT
CDR3: CASSARQNTGELFF
size: -
D: -
V: TRBV9
J: TRBJ2-2

DNA: TGTGCCAGCAGCTCCCGACGCACAAACTACGAGCAGTACTTC
CDR3: CASSSRRTNYEQYF
size: few
D: -
V: TRBV6-6
J: TRBJ2-7

DNA: TGTGCCATCAGTGAGTCGCCGGGGACGAAAGAGACCCAGTACTTC
CDR3: CAISESPGTKETQYF
size: -
D: -
V: TRBV10-3
J: TRBJ2-5

DNA: TGTGCCAGCAGTTTATCAGGGGGGTCAGGAAACTATGGCTACACCTTC
CDR3: CASSLSGGSGNYGYTF
size: -
D: TRBD1
V: TRBV7-2
J: TRBJ1-2

DNA: TGTGCCAGTAGTCGGCAGGCCTCCCGCGATGGCTACACCTTC
CDR3: CASSRQASRDGYTF
size: -
D: -
V: TRBV19
J: TRBJ1-2

DNA: TGTGCCACCAGCATAGCCAGCACAGATACGCAGTATTTT
CDR3: CATSIASTDTQYF
size: -
D: -
V: TRBV15
J: TRBJ2-3

DNA: TGTGCCAGCAGCTTGTTGTTGGACAGGGCAGGTGGCTACACCTTC
CDR3: CASSLLLDRAGGYTF
size: -
D: TRBD1
V: TRBV5-8
J: TRBJ1-2

DNA: TGTGCCAGCAGTTTCCCCCCCAGCACAGATACGCAGTATTTT
CDR3: CASSFPPSTDTQYF
size: -
D: -
V: TRBV28
J: TRBJ2-3

DNA: TGCGCCAGCAGCGTACCGGGACTAGACACAGATACGCAGTATTTT
CDR3: CASSVPGLDTDTQYF
size: -
D: TRBD2
V: TRBV5-1
J: TRBJ2-3

DNA: TGCGCCAGCAGCTCAGGACTAGCGGGGGCCTCCACAGATACGCAGTATTTT
CDR3: CASSSGLAGASTDTQYF
size: once
D: TRBD2
V: TRBV5-1
J: TRBJ2-3

DNA: TGTGCCAGCAGCGTAAATCAGGGAGGGACCCAGTACTTC
CDR3: CASSVNQGGTQYF
size: -
D: -
V: TRBV9
J: TRBJ2-5

DNA: TGTGCCTGGAGTGTACTAGACGGGAATTCACCCCTCCACTTT
CDR3: CAWSVLDGNSPLHF
size: -
D: -
V: TRBV30
J: TRBJ1-6

DNA: TGTGCTAGTGGTTTGGGGTCCTCCTTGGATACGCAGTATTTT
CDR3: CASGLGSSLDTQYF
size: -
D: -
V: TRBV12-5
J: TRBJ2-3

DNA: TGCAGCGTTTCAAAGGCGGTGAACACTGAAGCTTTCTTT
CDR3: CSVSKAVNTEAFF
size: -
D: -
V: TRBV29-1
J: TRBJ1-1

DNA: TGTGCCAGCAGTTACTCGATTTCGGCGGGGGAGCAGTTCTTC
CDR3: CASSYSISAGEQFF
size: -
D: -
V: TRBV6-6
J: TRBJ2-1

DNA: TGTGCCAGCAGCCTTAGCGGGGGGGCGTCCTACAATGAGCAGTTCTTC
CDR3: CASSLSGGASYNEQFF
size: once
D: TRBD2
V: TRBV7-2
J: TRBJ2-1

DNA: TGTGCCAGCAGCGGGGGCACTGAAGCTTTCTTT
CDR3: CASSGGTEAFF
size: -
D: -
V: TRBV11-2
J: TRBJ1-1

DNA: TGTGCCAGCAGCGCGCCTAGGACTAGCGGACGCAGCACAGATACGCAGTATTTT
CDR3: CASSAPRTSGRSTDTQYF
size: -
D: TRBD2
V: TRBV11-2
J: TRBJ2-3

DNA: TGTGCCAGCAGTGAAACGCGGGACAGCAATAATTCACCCCTCCACTTT
CDR3: CASSETRDSNNSPLHF
size: -
D: TRBD1
V: TRBV2
J: TRBJ1-6

DNA: TGTGCCAGCAGCACGGACAACACCGGGGAGCTGTTTTTT
CDR3: CASSTDNTGELFF
size: -
D: -
V: TRBV7-6
J: TRBJ2-2

DNA: TGTGCCAGCCTTGGAAACACCATATATTTT
CDR3: CASLGNTIYF
size: -
D: -
V: TRBV11-2
J: TRBJ1-3

DNA: TGTGCCAGCAGTTTCGGTACCGGGGAGCTGTTTTTT
CDR3: CASSFGTGELFF
size: -
D: -
V: TRBV28
J: TRBJ2-2

DNA: TGCGCCAGCAGCGTCTTACTAGCGGGCACCGGGGAGCTGTTTTTT
CDR3: CASSVLLAGTGELFF
size: -
D: TRBD2
V: TRBV5-1
J: TRBJ2-2

DNA: TGTGCCAGCAGCTTGGGTACAGGGACCGCCGGGGAGCTGTTTTTT
CDR3: CASSLGTGTAGELFF
size: -
D: -
V: TRBV7-9
J: TRBJ2-2

DNA: TGTGCCAGCAGTTTAGCGGGGGCAGAGGACACAGATACGCAGTATTTT
CDR3: CASSLAGAEDTDTQYF
size: -
D: TRBD2
V: TRBV2
J: TRBJ2-3

DNA: TGTGCCAGCAGTGAAGCGAGGACAGGAACCTACGAGCAGTACTTC
CDR3: CASSEARTGTYEQYF
size: -
D: TRBD1
V: TRBV2
J: TRBJ2-7

DNA: TGTGCCAGCAGCTTAGTGTCAGCCACAGATACGCAGTATTTT
CDR3: CASSLVSATDTQYF
size: -
D: -
V: TRBV11-2
J: TRBJ2-3

DNA: TGTGCCAGCAGCTTAACGCGGACCAGGGGTTCCACCACAGATACGCAGTATTTT
CDR3: CASSLTRTRGSTTDTQYF
size: -
D: -
V: TRBV7-3
J: TRBJ2-3

DNA: TGTGCCAGCAGATACGACAGGGCTGGGGAGCAGTACTTC
CDR3: CASRYDRAGEQYF
size: -
D: TRBD1
V: TRBV5-6
J: TRBJ2-7

DNA: TGTGCCAGCACCATCGGAGCCGGGACAGGGGGGGATACGCAGTATTTT
CDR3: CASTIGAGTGGDTQYF
size: -
D: TRBD1
V: TRBV7-6
J: TRBJ2-3